This record covers a single TCR beta chain. Its target is unknown. Ipilimumab CTLA-4 blockade and focal radiation were given to patients with chemo-refractory metastatic non-small-cell lung cancer. The CDR3 runs 12 residues. Germline-derived CDR1 and CDR2 are SGHTA and FQGTGA. Trimming took 5 bases from V and 5 from J, leaving 9 bases between them. The record originates from a study of radiotherapy plus CTLA-4 blockade in lung cancer. At the level of the study: Overall, roughly 17% of patients showed an objective response, while over 25% attained disease control.

Some clones are missing from TCRdb's copy, which holds only in-frame ones; the method was immunoSEQ multiplex PCR. This table holds 45,000 to 55,000 clones, 65% to 85% found once. Study-level findings and limits: Increased serum interferon-beta after radiation also reportedly predicted response strongly.

This chain links TRBV7-3 with TRBJ2-5, with unresolved D. The receptor was isolated from a human donor with non-small cell lung cancer who had a partial response to radiotherapy plus ipilimumab. Source: peripheral blood, taken from a patient treated with radiotherapy plus ipilimumab. CDR3 sequence (DNA): TGTGCCAGCAGCGAGACCGGGGAGACCCAGTACTTC. This translates into CASSETGETQYF.